The 17 T cell receptor beta chains below come from one sample, sequenced in a study of blood T cell repertoires in COVID-19. Measured with immunoSEQ multiplex PCR; TCRdb has only the in-frame clones, and not every one. Of fewer than 45,000 clones in the sample, 84% were seen once. The sequenced sample was peripheral blood. The origin of the receptors is a man aged 60 to 69 with COVID-19, enrolled during active disease.

The CDR3 protein is CASKGTSIIEQFF. The DNA of the CDR3 is TGTGCCAGCAAAGGGACTAGCATAATTGAGCAGTTCTTC. The rearrangement links TRBV28 to TRBJ2-1; TRBD2 aligns across 9 bases. Germline lookup yields CDR1 MDHEN and CDR2 SYDVKM. This CDR3 is built from 13 residues. After removal of 7 bases from V and 9 bases from J, the junction contained 7 bases not matched to a gene.

The chain joins TRBV5-1 to TRBJ1-4; the match to TRBD1 covers 7 bases. This CDR3 spans 13 amino acids. Germline CDR1 SGHRS, CDR2 YFSETQ. V gave up 4 bases and J gave up 7 bases; unmatched junction bases: 4. The CDR3 nucleotides are TGCGCCAGCAGCGTCAGACAGGGTGAAAAACTGTTTTTT. This gives the protein CASSVRQGEKLFF.

The gene calls are TRBV10-3 and TRBJ1-1, with D perhaps matching TRBD1 (6 bases). V lost 7 bases, J lost 1 base, and 13 bases lay in between. This CDR3 is 14 amino acids long. Looked up from germline, CDR1 is ENHRY and CDR2 is SYGVKD. The CDR3 bases are TGTGCCATCAATACCGGGACACGGAACACTGAAGCTTTCTTT. Translated: CAINTGTRNTEAFF.

V and J are TRBV4-2 and TRBJ1-5; possibly TRBD1 for D (5 bases). The CDR3 is 15 residues long. Germline V gene lookup returns CDR1 LGHNA and CDR2 YNFKEQ. Trimming took off 0 bases at V and 4 bases at J, with 10 bases between the two ends. CDR3 nucleotide sequence: TGTGCCAGCAGCCAAGATTGGGGGGGAAATCAGCCCCAGCATTTT. The encoded protein is CASSQDWGGNQPQHF.

This chain joins TRBV19 and TRBJ1-3, with TRBD1 identical over 7 bases. Germline V gene data show CDR1 as LNHDA and CDR2 as SQIVND (reference sequence). The CDR3 has 14 residues. V lost 5 bases to trimming and J lost 4 bases; unmatched junction nucleotides: 5. The CDR3 region has the DNA TGTGCCAGTAGTGAGGGGGCAGGCGGAAACACCATATATTTT. Protein sequence: CASSEGAGGNTIYF.

V usage is TRBV6-6 and J usage is TRBJ2-1; 14 bases are a match to TRBD2. Germline V lookup: CDR1 MNHNY, CDR2 SVGAGI (reference sequence). The CDR3 extends over 15 amino acids. J gave up 6 bases and V 5 bases, and 3 bases lay outside the gene matches. In nucleotides, the CDR3 is TGTGCCAGCAGTAACGGACTAGCGGGGGGCAATGAGCAGTTCTTC. Amino acid sequence: CASSNGLAGGNEQFF.

This rearrangement joins TRBV30 to TRBJ2-3; D not resolved. CDR1 is GTSNPN and CDR2 is SVGIG in the germline V gene (reference sequence). Trimming took 2 bases from V and 2 from J, leaving 8 bases between them. CDR3 length: 13 amino acids. For the CDR3, the DNA is TGTGCCTGGAGTTCTGACTTCACAGATACGCAGTATTTT. Translation gives CAWSSDFTDTQYF.

V gene TRBV9 combines with J gene TRBJ1-2; D ambiguous. The CDR3 is 13 residues long. V was clipped by 2 bases and J by 2 bases, with 7 bases between them. Germline assignment: CDR1 SGDLS and CDR2 YYNGEE. The CDR3 spells CASSVDKNYGYTF. CDR3 sequence (DNA): TGTGCCAGCAGCGTTGACAAGAACTATGGCTACACCTTC.

The V call is TRBV4-1, the J call TRBJ2-2; perhaps TRBD2 as D (6 bases). The CDR3 extends over 14 amino acids. Germline lookup yields CDR1 MGHRA and CDR2 YSYEKL. V shed 2 bases and J shed 7 bases, with 11 bases lying between them. DNA for the CDR3: TGCGCCAGCAGCCAATCAACGGGGGTCGGGGAGCTGTTTTTT. As protein: CASSQSTGVGELFF.

The gene calls are TRBV5-1 and TRBJ2-6, with TRBD1 matching 11 bases. CDR1 is SGHRS and CDR2 is YFSETQ in the germline V gene. V trimming: 7 bases; J trimming: 3 bases; junction bases outside the gene matches: 12. This CDR3 contains 18 residues. CDR3 coding DNA: TGCGCCAGCTCCCCCACCGGACAGGGGGCGTTTGGGGCCAACGTCCTGACTTTC. Protein product: CASSPTGQGAFGANVLTF.

The chain combines TRBV6-5 with TRBJ2-5; TRBD1 might be the D (5 bases). V was pared by 6 bases and J by 5 bases, with 13 bases between. In germline, CDR1 is MNHEY, CDR2 SVGAGI. This CDR3 has 13 amino acids. CDR3 sequence (DNA): TGTGCCAGCAGCCGCAGGGTCTGGGAGACCCAGTACTTC. Translated, it gives CASSRRVWETQYF.

The DNA of the CDR3 is TGTGCCAGCAGCTCTCCGGGAGGGGGAAGCACAGATACGCAGTATTTT. The encoded protein is CASSSPGGGSTDTQYF. The chain recombines TRBV5-6 with TRBJ2-3; 8 bases map to TRBD2. The V segment lost 3 bases and the J segment 0 bases; nucleotides outside the gene matches: 6. The CDR3 covers 16 residues. Germline V gene lookup returns CDR1 SGHDT and CDR2 YYEEEE. Supplemented by reference TRBV5-6 and TRBJ2-3, the full variable domain reads DAGVTQSPTHLIKTRGQQVTLRCSPKSGHDTVSWYQQALGQGPQFIFQYYEEEERQRGNFPDRFSGHQFPNYSSELNVNALLLGDSALYLCASSSPGGGSTDTQYFGPGTRLTVL.

The rearrangement uses TRBV6-5 and TRBJ1-1; 7 nucleotides match TRBD1. Germline trimming cut 8 bases from V and 11 bases from J; bases unmatched to any gene: 14. The CDR3 has 13 amino acids. The V gene's germline CDR1 is MNHEY and CDR2 SVGAGI. The CDR3, as DNA: TGTGCCAGCCTACCGGGGACAGCCGTGAGGGCTTTCTTT. This translates into CASLPGTAVRAFF.

This chain links TRBV5-1 with TRBJ1-5, with D tentatively TRBD1 (5 bases). The V and J ends lost 4 bases and 6 bases respectively, with 20 bases between them. The germline CDR1 and CDR2 sequences are SGHRS and YFSETQ. The CDR3 length is 16 residues. Written as DNA, the CDR3 is TGCGCCAGCAGCCCAGATCGGGGGATTAATCCTCAGCCCCAGCATTTT. Translating it yields CASSPDRGINPQPQHF.

The rearrangement joins TRBV5-5 to TRBJ1-4, with D possibly TRBD1 on 6 matching bases. This CDR3 contains 19 residues. V lost 3 bases, J lost 0 bases, and 21 bases lay in between. CDR1 and CDR2 (germline): SGHKS, YYEKEE (reference sequence). CDR3 loop: CASSSLRGRASPTNEKLFF. The DNA of the CDR3 is TGTGCCAGCAGCTCCCTCAGGGGAAGGGCGTCTCCAACTAATGAAAAACTGTTTTTT.

The chain links TRBV9 to TRBJ1-2; D is possibly TRBD1 (6 bases). CDR3 length: 14 amino acids. Trimming pared 3 bases from V and 4 bases from J, leaving 13 bases between. The V gene's germline CDR1 is SGDLS and CDR2 YYNGEE. CDR3 nucleotides: TGTGCCAGCAGCGCCCAGGGGCGCGTCTATGGCTACACCTTC. Amino acids: CASSAQGRVYGYTF.

This clone showed up just once. The chain uses TRBV6-4 and TRBJ1-1; no definite D call. The CDR3 runs 13 residues. Trimming pared 4 bases from V and 1 base from J, leaving 7 bases between. The germline V gene has CDR1 MRHNA and CDR2 SNTAGT. CDR3 in DNA: TGTGCCAGCAGTGTTGAGGGGAACACTGAAGCTTTCTTT. Translated: CASSVEGNTEAFF.